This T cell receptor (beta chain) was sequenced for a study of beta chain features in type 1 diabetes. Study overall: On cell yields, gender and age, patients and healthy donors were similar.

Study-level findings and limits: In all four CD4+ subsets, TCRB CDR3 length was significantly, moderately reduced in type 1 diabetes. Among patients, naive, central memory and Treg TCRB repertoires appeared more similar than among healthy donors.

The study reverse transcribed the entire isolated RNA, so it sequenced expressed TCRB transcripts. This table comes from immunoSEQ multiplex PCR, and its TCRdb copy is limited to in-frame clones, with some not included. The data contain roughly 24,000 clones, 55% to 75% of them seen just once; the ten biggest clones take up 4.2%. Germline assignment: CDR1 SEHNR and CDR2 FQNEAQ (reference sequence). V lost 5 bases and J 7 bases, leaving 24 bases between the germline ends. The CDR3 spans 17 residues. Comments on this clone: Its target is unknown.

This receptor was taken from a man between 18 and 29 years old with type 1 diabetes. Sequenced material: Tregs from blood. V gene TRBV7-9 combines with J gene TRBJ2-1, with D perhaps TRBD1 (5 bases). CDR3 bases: TGTGCCAGCAGCCTTCCCCTTCGGGTCAGGGCCAGGAATGAGCAGTTCTTC. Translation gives CASSLPLRVRARNEQFF.